The 15 T cell receptor beta chains below come from one sample, sequenced in a study of T-cell reconstitution after alpha-beta-depleted transplantation in children. Unique molecular identifiers were used in preparing the TCRbeta library. One entry per CDR3 protein results from TCRdb running MiXCR on the PCR reads. In the table there are hundreds of thousands of distinct CDR3 sequences, under 20% of which are singletons. Sequences were derived from PBMCs, mostly from graft donor cells, sampled 360 days after TCRalphabeta/CD19-depleted stem cell transplant. These receptors came from a boy younger than two who had a stem cell transplant for Wiskott-Aldrich syndrome, so the T cells may come from the graft donor.

This clonotype appeared a few times. The chain uses TRBV5-1 and TRBJ2-7; 12 nucleotides align to TRBD2. V was clipped by 7 bases and J by 0 bases; unmatched bases: 2. Germline lookup yields CDR1 SGHRS and CDR2 YFSETQ. The CDR3 has 14 amino acids. The CDR3 DNA reads TGCGCCAGCTTGACTAGCGGGAGCTCCTACGAGCAGTACTTC. Residues: CASLTSGSSYEQYF.

The chain links TRBV4-2 to TRBJ2-3, with TRBD2 matching 10 bases. With V trimmed by 2 bases and J by 2 bases, 7 bases remained unmatched. This CDR3 region has 17 residues. Germline CDR1 LGHNA, CDR2 YNFKEQ. CDR3 coding DNA: TGTGCCAGCAGCCAAAAACTAGCGGGGTCTTACACAGATACGCAGTATTTT. Protein product: CASSQKLAGSYTDTQYF.

The V and J genes are TRBV5-4 and TRBJ2-4; 9 nucleotides agree with TRBD2. CDR1 is SGHNT and CDR2 is YYREEE in the germline V gene (reference sequence). Trimming removed 2 bases from V and 1 base from J; junction bases left unmatched: 16. The CDR3 spans 20 residues. As DNA, the CDR3 is TGTGCCAGCAGCTTTATGCGGGAGGGCCGGTTAGCCTTGGCCAAAAACATTCAGTACTTC. Residues: CASSFMREGRLALAKNIQYF.

Only a few counts were recorded for this clonotype. CDR3 sequence: CAVSIAGVISNEQFF. CDR3 sequence (DNA): TGTGCCGTATCGATTGCGGGAGTCATTTCCAATGAGCAGTTCTTC. The chain carries TRBV6-2 or TRBV6-3 and TRBJ2-1, with 7 bases matching TRBD2. V lost 11 bases and J lost 6; bases outside the gene matches: 16. Germline lookup yields CDR1 MNHEY and CDR2 SVGEGT. The CDR3 is 15 amino acids.

The chain couples TRBV12-3 or TRBV12-4 to TRBJ2-3; no firm D call. This CDR3 is built from 13 residues. V was trimmed by 4 bases and J by 7 bases, leaving 12 bases between them. The CDR3 is CASSSLAVNTQYF. The DNA of the CDR3 is TGTGCCAGCAGTTCCCTGGCCGTCAATACGCAGTATTTT.

This chain connects TRBV12-3 or TRBV12-4 to TRBJ2-5, with 12 bases that match TRBD2. J was trimmed by 1 base and V by 2 bases; bases with no gene match: 8. This CDR3 contains 18 residues. As DNA, the CDR3 is TGTGCCAGCAGTTTACGGCTAGCGGGAGGGGACGGCCAAGAGACCCAGTACTTC. Residues: CASSLRLAGGDGQETQYF.

The sample holds a few counts of this clonotype. The chain employs TRBV20-1 and TRBJ2-6; D might be TRBD1 (5 bases). CDR1 is DFQATT, CDR2 SNEGSKA, per germline (reference sequence). The CDR3 is 16 amino acids. Deletions cut 3 bases from V and 0 bases from J, with 12 bases between. The CDR3 nucleotides are TGCAGTGCTAGTCTCAGGGCCAGCTCTGGGGCCAACGTCCTGACTTTC. As protein: CSASLRASSGANVLTF.

The J gene is TRBJ1-1, the V gene TRBV4-1, with 9 positions matching TRBD1. This CDR3 has 16 residues. Germline CDR1 and CDR2: MGHRA and YSYEKL. V dropped 4 bases and J dropped 5; count of bases not matched to a gene: 11. The CDR3 DNA reads as TGCGCCAGCAGCCCTAGACAGGGGGAGGTTACGACTGAAGCTTTCTTT. Protein: CASSPRQGEVTTEAFF.

The chain links TRBV18 to TRBJ2-1; TRBD2 aligns across 12 bases. Looked up from germline, CDR1 is KGHSH and CDR2 is LQKENI. Losses at the gene ends were 4 bases for V and 9 bases for J; bases not matched to a gene: 4. This CDR3 has 14 residues. CDR3 bases: TGTGCCAGCTCACGACCGGGACTAGCGGGTGAGCAGTTCTTC. Residues: CASSRPGLAGEQFF.

The V gene is TRBV25-1, the J gene TRBJ1-6; no firm D call. Germline CDR1 and CDR2: MGHDK and SYGVNS. The germline V and J ends were trimmed by 6 bases and 3 bases, with 6 bases remaining between them. CDR3 length: 13 amino acids. The CDR3 DNA follows: TGTGCCAGCAGACGCCTCTATAATTCACCCCTCCACTTT. This gives the protein CASRRLYNSPLHF.

CDR3 region: CASSSGGHGELFF. The CDR3 nucleotides read TGTGCCAGCAGCAGCGGGGGCCACGGGGAGCTGTTTTTT. The rearrangement uses TRBV27 and TRBJ2-2; TRBD2 matches at 8 bases. The V and J ends lost 6 bases and 7 bases, in that order; junction bases with no gene match: 4. Germline CDR1 reads MNHEY; CDR2 reads SMNVEV (reference sequence). CDR3 size: 13 residues.

The chain's CDR3 is CSHIGEGRNEQFF. The CDR3 DNA reads as TGCAGCCACATTGGGGAGGGGAGAAATGAGCAGTTCTTC. The V and J genes are TRBV29-1 and TRBJ2-1; TRBD2 matches 7 bases. Germline V gives CDR1 SQVTM, CDR2 ANQGSEA. Trimming at V came to 8 bases and at J to 7 bases, leaving 11 bases not matched to a gene. The CDR3 loop spans 13 amino acids.

V and J are TRBV20-1 and TRBJ1-1; D is possibly TRBD1 (5 bases). Trimming removed 3 bases from V and 0 bases from J, with 17 bases in between. CDR1 is DFQATT and CDR2 is SNEGSKA in the germline V gene (reference sequence). CDR3 length equals 16 residues. The CDR3 spells CSARWDGALVNTEAFF. CDR3 DNA sequence: TGCAGTGCTAGGTGGGACGGCGCCCTGGTGAACACTGAAGCTTTCTTT.

Turning to this clonotype: Sequence at one end of the junction differs from germline and may be a read error. The V gene is TRBV5-1, the J gene TRBJ2-5; 8 bases are shared with TRBD2. The CDR3 sequence is 18 residues long. Germline V gene lookup returns CDR1 SGHRS and CDR2 YFSETQ. This chain's CDR3 is CASSLVIGGASYQEAQYF. The CDR3, as DNA: TGCGCCAGCAGCTTGGTAATCGGGGGGGCCTCGTACCAAGAGGCCCAGTACTTC.

The CDR3 sequence: CASSQGPRGGLGQYF. CDR3 bases: TGCGCCAGCAGCCAAGGTCCCAGGGGGGGCTTGGGGCAGTACTTC. The rearrangement joins TRBV4-3 to TRBJ2-7, with D perhaps given as TRBD1 or TRBD2 (7 bases each). Deletions cut 1 base from V and 9 bases from J, with 19 bases between. CDR1 and CDR2 from the germline V gene are LGHNA and YSLEER. The CDR3 spans 15 residues.